This entry concerns a single T cell receptor (beta chain). Its recognized antigen is unknown. Coverage ceases 3 residues before the CDR3 finishes, and the germline J gene fills in the end. The sample belongs to a study of Tregs in tolerant kidney transplant recipients (dated by TCRdb to the late 2010s). For the wider study: Related donors were used in the transplants with nonmyeloablative bone marrow transplantation, and mixed chimerism was transient in the human trials. The study used TCRbeta sequencing to identify donor-specific regulatory T cells before combined kidney and bone marrow transplantation, then tracked those cells after transplant. The research as a whole found: Because the study included only a small number of patients, the results must be confirmed in larger populations and under other immunosuppression protocols. Although technical replication error seemed to be minimal, the question of biological reproducibility was not addressed directly. For some patients, the PCR primers changed as time went on, which meant samples from those patients could not be compared with one another at the nucleotide level. Expanding Tregs with activated donor B cells appeared to identify the most biologically relevant and donor-specific TCRbeta repertoire. In tolerant patients, donor-specific Tregs expanded more than Tregs overall, which suggests antigen-driven rather than nonspecific expansion.

This specimen's time point label, interpreted: blood sample drawn before combined kidney and bone marrow transplant. Unstimulated Tregs (CD4+CD25+CD127-), CD4+ non-Tregs (CD4+CD25-), CD4 and CD8 cells were FACS-sorted from thawed PBMCs. The patients were 4 recipients of combined kidney and bone marrow transplants from the ITN036ST trial, and samples were available only for these trial subjects. Healthy control blood was separated into PBMCs by Ficoll density gradient and cryopreserved, and patient PBMCs were collected both before and after transplant. Germline trimming amounts to 3 bases on V and 4 bases on J, with 6 as the count of junction bases outside the gene matches. CDR1 and CDR2, per the germline V gene, are ENHRY and SYGVKD. CDR3 length: 16 amino acids, cysteine to phenylalanine. Shown are 39 bases from within the CDR3, in frame from base 1. For TCRbeta CDR3 sequencing, genomic DNA was extracted from sorted cells using the QIAGEN DNeasy Blood and Tissue Kit. High-throughput TCRbeta CDR3 sequencing, which included PCR amplification with bias correction and internal controls, was done commercially through immunoSEQ. In the authors' own workflow: Unique productive TCRbeta sequences were defined by CDR3 nucleotide sequence where primers matched, otherwise by CDR3 amino acid sequence with Vbeta and Jbeta genes. Sorting error was corrected by removing sequences shared between sorted populations at a frequency ratio of 2:1 or less, and the remaining shared sequences were assigned to the higher population. Sequences were defined as donor-reactive when expanded at least 5-fold in CFSE-low cells versus unstimulated cells and present at a frequency of at least 0.01% in CFSE-low cells. Jensen-Shannon divergence, calculated on the top 100 TCRbeta sequences ranked by frequency, was used to quantify repertoire divergence. For samples with multiple sequencing runs, sorting error was corrected separately for each run before the runs were pooled. Entries here come from immuneACCESS through TCRdb and include only in-frame sequences with V and J called. Some clones fail to appear in such tables; in the studies checked, an unresolved V gene covers under half of the shortfall, and the cause of the remainder is unknown. The DNA gave D and trimming, while V, J and clone size come from that table. The sample's own table lists around 48,000 clones. The top ten hold 0.75% to 0.95% of the sample.

This sample comprised CD4+ T cells from blood, obtained before the transplant. Rearrangement joined TRBV10-3 to TRBJ2-5; the junction holds 12 bases that match TRBD1. This sequence was found in a human donor who received a combined kidney and bone marrow transplant. For the CDR3, the sequence is CAISDWDRGRPETQYF. The sequenced CDR3 bases are TGTGCCATCAGTGATTGGGACAGGGGGCGCCCAGAGACC.